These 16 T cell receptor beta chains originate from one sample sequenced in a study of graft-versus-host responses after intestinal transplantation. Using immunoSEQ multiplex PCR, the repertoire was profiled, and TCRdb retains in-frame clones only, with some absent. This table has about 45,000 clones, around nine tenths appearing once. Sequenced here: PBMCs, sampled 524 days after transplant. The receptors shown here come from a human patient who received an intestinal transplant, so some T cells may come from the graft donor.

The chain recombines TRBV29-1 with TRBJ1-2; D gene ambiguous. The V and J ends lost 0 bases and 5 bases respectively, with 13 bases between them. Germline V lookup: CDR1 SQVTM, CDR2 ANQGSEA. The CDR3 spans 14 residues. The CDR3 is CSVEDLGSGYGYTF. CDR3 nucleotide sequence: TGCAGCGTTGAAGATCTCGGGTCCGGGTATGGCTACACCTTC.

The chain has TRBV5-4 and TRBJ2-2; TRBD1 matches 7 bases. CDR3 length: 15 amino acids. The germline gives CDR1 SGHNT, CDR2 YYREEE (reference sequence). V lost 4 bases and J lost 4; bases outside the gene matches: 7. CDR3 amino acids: CASSPDRVRTGELFF. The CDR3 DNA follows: TGTGCCAGCAGCCCCGACAGGGTTCGCACCGGGGAGCTGTTTTTT. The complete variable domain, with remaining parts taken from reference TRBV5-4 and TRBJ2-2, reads ETGVTQSPTHLIKTRGQQVTLRCSSQSGHNTVSWYQQALGQGPQFIFQYYREEENGRGNFPPRFSGLQFPNYSSELNVNALELDDSALYLCASSPDRVRTGELFFGEGSRLTVL.

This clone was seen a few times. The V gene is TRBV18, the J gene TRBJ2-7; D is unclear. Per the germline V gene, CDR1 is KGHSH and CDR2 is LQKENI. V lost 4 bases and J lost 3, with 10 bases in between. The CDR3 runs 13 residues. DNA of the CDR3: TGTGCCAGCTCACTTCAGGTGGACTACGAGCAGTACTTC. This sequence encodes CASSLQVDYEQYF.

The CDR3 DNA is TGTGCCAGCAGCGGCAGGGGCTTGAACACTGAAGCTTTCTTT. This sequence encodes CASSGRGLNTEAFF. The chain links TRBV5-4 to TRBJ1-1; possible D gene TRBD1, 6 bases. CDR3 length equals 14 residues. The germline V and J ends were trimmed by 4 bases and 0 bases, with 10 bases remaining between them. From germline, CDR1 is SGHNT and CDR2 YYREEE (reference sequence).

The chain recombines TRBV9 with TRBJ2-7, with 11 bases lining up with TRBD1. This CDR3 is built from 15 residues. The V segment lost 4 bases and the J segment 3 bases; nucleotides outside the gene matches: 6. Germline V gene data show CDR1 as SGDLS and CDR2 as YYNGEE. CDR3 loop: CASSFRTGGLYEQYF. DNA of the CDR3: TGTGCCAGCAGCTTCCGGACAGGGGGCCTCTACGAGCAGTACTTC.

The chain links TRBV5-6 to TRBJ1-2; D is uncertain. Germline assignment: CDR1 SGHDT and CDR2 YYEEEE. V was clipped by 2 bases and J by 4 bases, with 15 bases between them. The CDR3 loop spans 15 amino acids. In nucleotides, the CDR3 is TGTGCCAGCAGCTTATCGGTGAGGCACGGCTATGGCTACACCTTC. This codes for CASSLSVRHGYGYTF.

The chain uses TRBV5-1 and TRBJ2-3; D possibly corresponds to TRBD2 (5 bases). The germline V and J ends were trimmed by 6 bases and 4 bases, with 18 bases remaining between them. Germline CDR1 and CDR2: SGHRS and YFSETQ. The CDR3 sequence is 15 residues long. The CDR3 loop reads CASTSVGGPADTQYF. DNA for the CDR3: TGCGCCAGCACCTCCGTCGGCGGGCCCGCAGATACGCAGTATTTT. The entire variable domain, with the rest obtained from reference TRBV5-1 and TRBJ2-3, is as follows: KAGVTQTPRYLIKTRGQQVTLSCSPISGHRSVSWYQQTPGQGLQFLFEYFSETQRNKGNFPGRFSGRQFSNSRSEMNVSTLELGDSALYLCASTSVGGPADTQYFGPGTRLTVL.

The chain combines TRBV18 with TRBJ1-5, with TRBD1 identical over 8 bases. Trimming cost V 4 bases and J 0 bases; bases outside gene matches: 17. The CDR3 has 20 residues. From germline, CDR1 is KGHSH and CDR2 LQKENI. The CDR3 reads CASSLNRGSYDYYSNQPQHF. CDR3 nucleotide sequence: TGTGCCAGCTCACTGAACAGGGGGTCCTACGACTACTATAGCAATCAGCCCCAGCATTTT.

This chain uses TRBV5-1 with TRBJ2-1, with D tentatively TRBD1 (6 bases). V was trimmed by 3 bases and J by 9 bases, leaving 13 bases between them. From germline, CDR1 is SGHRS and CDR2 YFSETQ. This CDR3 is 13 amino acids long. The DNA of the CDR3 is TGCGCCAGCAGCTCGTCCGGGACATTTGAGCAGTTCTTC. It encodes CASSSSGTFEQFF.

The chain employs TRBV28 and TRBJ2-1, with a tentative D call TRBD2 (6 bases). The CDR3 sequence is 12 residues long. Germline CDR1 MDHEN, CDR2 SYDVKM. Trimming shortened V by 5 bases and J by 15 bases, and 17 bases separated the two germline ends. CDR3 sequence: CASSPRGTLGFF. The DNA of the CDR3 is TGTGCCAGCAGTCCTCGCGGGACCCTGGGGTTCTTC.

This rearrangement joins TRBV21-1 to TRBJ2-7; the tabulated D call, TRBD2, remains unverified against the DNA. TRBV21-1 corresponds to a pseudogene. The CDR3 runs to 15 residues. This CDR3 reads CASSKPLAETYEQYF. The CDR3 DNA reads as TGTGCCAGCAGCAAGCCACTAGCGGAGACCTACGAGCAGTACTTC.

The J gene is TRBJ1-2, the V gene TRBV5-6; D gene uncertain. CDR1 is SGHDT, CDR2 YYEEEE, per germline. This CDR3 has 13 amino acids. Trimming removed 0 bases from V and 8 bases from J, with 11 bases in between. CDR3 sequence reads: CASSLAAQTGYTF. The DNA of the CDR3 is TGTGCCAGCAGCTTGGCCGCACAGACCGGCTACACCTTC.

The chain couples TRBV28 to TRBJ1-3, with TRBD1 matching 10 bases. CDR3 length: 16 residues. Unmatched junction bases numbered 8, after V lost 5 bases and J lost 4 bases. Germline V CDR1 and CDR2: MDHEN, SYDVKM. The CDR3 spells CASSERQGALGNTIYF. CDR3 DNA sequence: TGTGCCAGCAGTGAAAGACAGGGGGCGTTAGGAAACACCATATATTTT.

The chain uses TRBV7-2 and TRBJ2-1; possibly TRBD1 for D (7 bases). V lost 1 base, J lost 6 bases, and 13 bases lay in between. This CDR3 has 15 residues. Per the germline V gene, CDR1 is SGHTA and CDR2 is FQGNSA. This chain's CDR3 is CASSLGRGVSNEQFF. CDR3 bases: TGTGCCAGCAGCTTAGGCAGGGGGGTTTCCAATGAGCAGTTCTTC.

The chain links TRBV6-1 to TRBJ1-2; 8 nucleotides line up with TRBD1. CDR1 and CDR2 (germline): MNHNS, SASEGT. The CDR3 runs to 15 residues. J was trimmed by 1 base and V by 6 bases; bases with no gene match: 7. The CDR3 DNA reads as TGTGCCAGCAGGCCCCCGGGACAGGTTAACTATGGCTACACCTTC. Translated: CASRPPGQVNYGYTF.

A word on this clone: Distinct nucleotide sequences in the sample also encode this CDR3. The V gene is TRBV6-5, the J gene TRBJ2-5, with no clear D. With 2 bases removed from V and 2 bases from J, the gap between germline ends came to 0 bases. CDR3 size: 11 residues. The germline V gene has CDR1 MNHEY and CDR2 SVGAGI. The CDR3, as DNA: TGTGCCAGCAGTTACCAAGAGACCCAGTACTTC. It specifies CASSYQETQYF.